This T cell receptor (beta chain) comes out of a study of cytomegalovirus exposure and HLA in healthy donors. Findings and limits, study-wide: Follow-up analysis seemed to connect common viral pathogens with several of the most significant clusters identified. Testing in vitro showed a few CMV-associated chains specific for CMV antigens.

The V gene's germline CDR1 is LNHDA and CDR2 SQIVND (reference sequence). The CDR3 length is 17 residues. J was trimmed by 3 bases and V by 3 bases; bases with no gene match: 7. Details on this clone: Its antigen is as yet unknown.

Vbeta (60) and Jbeta (13) primers were used in the PCR. Some clones are missing from TCRdb's copy, which holds only in-frame ones; the method was immunoSEQ multiplex PCR. Seen in this sample are roughly 120,000 clones; the ten most common clones hold roughly 2%. Material: PBMCs. The J gene is TRBJ2-2, the V gene TRBV19, with 10 bases matching TRBD2. The source of this sequence is a man aged 35 to 55 in good health and CMV-seronegative. The CDR3 here is CASSISSGSYDTGELFF. The CDR3 bases are TGTGCCAGTAGTATTTCTAGCGGGAGTTATGACACCGGGGAGCTGTTTTTT.